One sample yielded the 32 T cell receptor beta chains listed below, sequenced in a study of T cells in localized non-small cell lung cancer. The method was immunoSEQ multiplex PCR; TCRdb's version includes in-frame clones alone and lacks a portion of them. Of roughly 48,000 clones in the sample, around 77% were seen once. The material sequenced was peripheral blood, taken before any cancer treatment. These receptor sequences come from a man between 40 and 75 years old with stage I squamous cell lung carcinoma.

V gene TRBV29-1 combines with J gene TRBJ2-3; possible D gene TRBD2, 7 bases. The CDR3 is made up of 13 amino acids. CDR1 is SQVTM and CDR2 is ANQGSEA in the germline V gene. The ends were cut back, 4 bases at V and 2 bases at J, with 10 bases in the middle. The CDR3 DNA reads TGCAGCGTTGTAGGGGGGGTCACAGATACGCAGTATTTT. Translated, it gives CSVVGGVTDTQYF.

This rearrangement joins TRBV5-1 to TRBJ2-1, with TRBD1 identical over 11 bases. Germline loops: CDR1 SGHRS, CDR2 YFSETQ. The CDR3 runs 16 residues. The V and J ends lost 4 bases and 7 bases, in that order; junction bases with no gene match: 10. The CDR3 DNA reads TGCGCCAGCAGCACAACCGGGACAGGGGGTGTTAATGAGCAGTTCTTC. Its translation: CASSTTGTGGVNEQFF.

The rearrangement uses TRBV7-8 and TRBJ2-1; TRBD2 is a possible D gene (6 bases). Trimming pared 3 bases from V and 1 base from J, leaving 13 bases between. Germline V CDR1 and CDR2: SGHVS, FQNEAQ. The CDR3 extends over 16 amino acids. The CDR3 coding sequence is TGTGCCAGCAGCTTTCCGGGACTCTTATCCTACAATGAGCAGTTCTTC. Translating gives CASSFPGLLSYNEQFF.

This clone occurred a few times. The rearrangement joins TRBV14 to TRBJ2-1; D is possibly TRBD1 (5 bases). Per germline, CDR1 SGHDN and CDR2 FVKESK. The V end was cut by 1 base, the J end by 2 bases, with 18 bases between. This CDR3 contains 18 residues. As DNA, the CDR3 is TGTGCCAGCAGCCAAGCGGACCACAGGCGGCGAACCTACAATGAGCAGTTCTTC. Residues: CASSQADHRRRTYNEQFF.

CDR3 protein: CASSSLPGGGSPLSGNTIYF. CDR3 coding DNA: TGTGCCAGCAGTTCCTTACCGGGTGGGGGATCCCCTCTCTCTGGAAACACCATATATTTT. The chain recombines TRBV28 with TRBJ1-3; perhaps TRBD1 as D (5 bases). The CDR3 loop spans 20 amino acids. The germline V and J ends were trimmed by 4 bases and 0 bases, with 25 bases remaining between them. Germline CDR1 MDHEN, CDR2 SYDVKM.

This clone appeared a few times. The V call is TRBV5-4, the J call TRBJ1-6; D not certain. V lost 0 bases and J 6 bases, leaving 10 bases between the germline ends. Germline lookup yields CDR1 SGHNT and CDR2 YYREEE (reference sequence). This CDR3 is built from 15 residues. CDR3 sequence: CASSLGPPTNSPLHF. The CDR3 DNA reads TGTGCCAGCAGCTTGGGGCCACCGACTAATTCACCCCTCCACTTT.

The chain has TRBV13 and TRBJ1-1; no reliable D call. This CDR3 comprises 15 residues. V shed 5 bases and J shed 6 bases, with 19 bases lying between them. CDR1 and CDR2 from the germline V gene are PRHDT and FYEKMQ (reference sequence). Here the CDR3 DNA reads TGTGCCAGCAGCGTTTCCTCACTACAGTTTCCTGAAGCTTTCTTT. Its translation is CASSVSSLQFPEAFF. Full variable domain (rest looked up from reference TRBV13 and TRBJ1-1): AAGVIQSPRHLIKEKRETATLKCYPIPRHDTVYWYQQGPGQDPQFLISFYEKMQSDKGSIPDRFSAQQFSDYHSELNMSSLELGDSALYFCASSVSSLQFPEAFFGQGTRLTVV.

The chain recombines TRBV11-2 with TRBJ2-5; TRBD1 agrees at 9 bases. Unmatched junction bases numbered 11, after V lost 7 bases and J lost 5 bases. The CDR3 totals 15 residues. Germline loops: CDR1 SGHAT, CDR2 FQNNGV. CDR3 in amino acids: CASTSLLGQGETQYF. The CDR3 bases are TGTGCCAGCACTTCTCTTTTAGGACAGGGGGAGACCCAGTACTTC.

This clone has a handful of counts. The rearrangement uses TRBV6-5 and TRBJ1-6; tentatively, D is TRBD1 (5 bases). The germline V gene encodes CDR1 MNHEY and CDR2 SVGAGI. The CDR3 extends over 15 amino acids. Trimming stripped 7 bases from V and 11 bases from J, with 21 bases between. This chain's CDR3 is CASTAGGVASPPLHF. CDR3 in DNA: TGTGCCAGCACGGCGGGGGGGGTCGCGAGTCCACCCCTCCACTTT.

V is TRBV15 and J is TRBJ1-2; the D is unclear. Trimming pared 2 bases from V and 4 bases from J, leaving 8 bases between. From germline, CDR1 is LNHNV and CDR2 YYDKDF (reference sequence). There are 13 residues in the CDR3. The CDR3 DNA reads TGTGCCACCAGCAGACCGGGTACCTATGGCTACACCTTC. It yields the protein CATSRPGTYGYTF.

This chain uses TRBV6-6 with TRBJ2-7; 7 bases match TRBD2. With V trimmed by 5 bases and J by 6 bases, 4 bases remained unmatched. This CDR3 has 12 residues. Germline V gene data show CDR1 as MNHNY and CDR2 as SVGAGI (reference sequence). In nucleotides, the CDR3 is TGTGCCAGCAGTCGTCCGGGAGGCGAGCAGTACTTC. This sequence encodes CASSRPGGEQYF.

The chain recombines TRBV28 with TRBJ1-1, with 9 bases that match TRBD1. The CDR3 has 12 residues. Germline V gives CDR1 MDHEN, CDR2 SYDVKM. The trim removed 10 bases at V and 6 bases at J, leaving 6 bases unmatched. Written as DNA, the CDR3 is TGTGCCACCGACAGGGGGTGGTCTGAAGCTTTCTTT. Protein: CATDRGWSEAFF.

This clone appeared a single time. The CDR3 spells CASSVRTGTEAFF. As DNA, the CDR3 is TGTGCCAGCAGTGTACGGACGGGAACTGAAGCTTTCTTT. The V and J genes are TRBV2 and TRBJ1-1; D is undetermined. Germline V gene data show CDR1 as SNHLY and CDR2 as FYNNEI. V was clipped by 4 bases and J by 5 bases, with 11 bases between them. This CDR3 has 13 amino acids. Drawing the rest from reference TRBV2 and TRBJ1-1, the complete variable domain is EPEVTQTPSHQVTQMGQEVILRCVPISNHLYFYWYRQILGQKVEFLVSFYNNEISEKSEIFDDQFSVERPDGSNFTLKIRSTKLEDSAMYFCASSVRTGTEAFFGQGTRLTVV.

The chain combines TRBV7-9 with TRBJ2-5; 8 nucleotides line up with TRBD1. This CDR3 has 15 residues. From germline, CDR1 is SEHNR and CDR2 FQNEAQ (reference sequence). The V and J ends lost 5 bases and 4 bases, in that order; junction bases with no gene match: 9. In DNA form, the CDR3 reads TGTGCCAGCAGCCCCACTTCAGGGGGCTCAGAGACCCAGTACTTC. The encoded protein is CASSPTSGGSETQYF.

The chain couples TRBV2 to TRBJ2-3; D is uncertain. The CDR3 length is 14 residues. Germline CDR1 and CDR2: SNHLY and FYNNEI. V gave up 4 bases and J gave up 1 base, with 9 bases separating them. CDR3 protein: CASSAALGTDTQYF. For the CDR3, the DNA is TGTGCCAGCAGTGCCGCGCTAGGCACAGATACGCAGTATTTT. The whole variable domain, remainder taken from reference TRBV2 and TRBJ2-3, is EPEVTQTPSHQVTQMGQEVILRCVPISNHLYFYWYRQILGQKVEFLVSFYNNEISEKSEIFDDQFSVERPDGSNFTLKIRSTKLEDSAMYFCASSAALGTDTQYFGPGTRLTVL.

This chain links TRBV4-1 with TRBJ1-6; D unclear. V gave up 1 base and J gave up 1 base, with 11 bases separating them. Germline CDR1 is MGHRA and CDR2 is YSYEKL. The CDR3 is made up of 17 amino acids. The CDR3 nucleotides read TGCGCCAGCAGCCAAGTGGACCTTGTTTCCTATAATTCACCCCTCCACTTT. Translated, it gives CASSQVDLVSYNSPLHF.

J is TRBJ2-5 and V is TRBV7-3, with TRBD2 matching 8 bases. CDR3 size: 15 residues. V lost 0 bases, J lost 5 bases, and 5 bases stayed unmatched. CDR1 and CDR2 (germline): SGHTA, FQGTGA. As DNA, the CDR3 is TGTGCCAGCAGCTTAACCGGTAGCGGGGCTGAGACCCAGTACTTC. As protein: CASSLTGSGAETQYF.

The chain's CDR3 is CASSVEGAYSPLHF. In DNA form, the CDR3 reads TGTGCCAGCAGCGTAGAGGGGGCTTATTCACCCCTCCACTTT. The V call is TRBV9, the J call TRBJ1-6; 7 bases agree with TRBD1. The junction had 2 bases not matched to a gene; V was cut back by 0 bases and J by 8 bases. The CDR3 length is 14 residues. Germline-derived CDR1 and CDR2 are SGDLS and YYNGEE.

The rearrangement uses TRBV6-5 and TRBJ1-4, with no clear D. V gave up 5 bases and J gave up 7 bases, with 11 bases separating them. The CDR3 is 13 residues long. Germline CDR1 reads MNHEY; CDR2 reads SVGAGI. CDR3 bases: TGTGCCAGCAGTCCTAGCATAGTTGAAAAACTGTTTTTT. This codes for CASSPSIVEKLFF.

This clone has more than one count but fewer than ten. J is TRBJ1-1 and V is TRBV19; D ambiguous. Per germline, CDR1 LNHDA and CDR2 SQIVND (reference sequence). Trimming stripped 2 bases from V and 5 bases from J, with 12 bases between. The length of the CDR3 is 14 residues. Written as DNA, the CDR3 is TGTGCCAGTAGTATAAAGGTGGGAGGTACTGAAGCTTTCTTT. This translates into CASSIKVGGTEAFF.

The chain joins TRBV29-1 to TRBJ1-2; D call uncertain. V lost 3 bases, J lost 12 bases, and 14 bases lay in between. The length of the CDR3 is 11 residues. The V gene's germline CDR1 is SQVTM and CDR2 ANQGSEA. In nucleotides, the CDR3 is TGCAGCGTTGAGGGCCAGCCGGCGCACACCTTC. It is translated as CSVEGQPAHTF.

The rearrangement joins TRBV29-1 to TRBJ2-3, with D possibly being TRBD2 (6 bases). Germline V gene lookup returns CDR1 SQVTM and CDR2 ANQGSEA. The CDR3 loop spans 12 amino acids. V gave up 3 bases and J gave up 6 bases, with 10 bases separating them. Here the CDR3 DNA reads TGCAGCGTTGAGGGCGGGGTCGATACGCAGTATTTT. It translates to CSVEGGVDTQYF.

The count of this clone is one. The chain joins TRBV7-9 to TRBJ2-3, with D possibly being TRBD1 (5 bases). CDR3 size: 14 residues. Germline CDR1 reads SEHNR; CDR2 reads FQNEAQ (reference sequence). V was cut by 4 bases and J by 4 bases, with 12 bases left in between. CDR3 in DNA: TGTGCCAGCAGCTCAGGGCTTTCAGCAGATACGCAGTATTTT. Its translation is CASSSGLSADTQYF. The entire variable domain, with the rest obtained from reference TRBV7-9 and TRBJ2-3, is as follows: DTGVSQNPRHKITKRGQNVTFRCDPISEHNRLYWYRQTLGQGPEFLTYFQNEAQLEKSRLLSDRFSAERPKGSFSTLEIQRTEQGDSAMYLCASSSGLSADTQYFGPGTRLTVL.

The chain joins TRBV19 to TRBJ2-7, with a tentative D call TRBD2 (5 bases). This CDR3 spans 12 amino acids. The V gene's germline CDR1 is LNHDA and CDR2 SQIVND (reference sequence). The V and J ends lost 3 bases and 2 bases respectively, with 5 bases between them. The CDR3 loop is CASSIGAYEQYF. The CDR3 coding sequence is TGTGCCAGTAGTATCGGGGCCTACGAGCAGTACTTC.

The gene calls are TRBV27 and TRBJ2-3; no definite D call. Per the germline V gene, CDR1 is MNHEY and CDR2 is SMNVEV (reference sequence). The CDR3 has 14 residues. With 2 bases removed from V and 0 bases from J, the gap between germline ends came to 6 bases. DNA of the CDR3: TGTGCCAGCAGTTTAGGGCGTAGCACAGATACGCAGTATTTT. As protein: CASSLGRSTDTQYF.

The chain has TRBV18 and TRBJ1-1; D is ambiguous. The CDR3 totals 12 residues. V was cut by 3 bases and J by 0 bases, with 2 bases left in between. Germline CDR1 KGHSH, CDR2 LQKENI. The CDR3 sequence is CASSPLNTEAFF. DNA for the CDR3: TGTGCCAGCTCACCTTTGAACACTGAAGCTTTCTTT.

This clone was detected many times. The V call is TRBV2, the J call TRBJ1-2; 10 nucleotides agree with TRBD1. From germline, CDR1 is SNHLY and CDR2 FYNNEI. V was clipped by 4 bases and J by 9 bases; unmatched bases: 8. This CDR3 is built from 14 residues. CDR3 DNA: TGTGCCAGCAGTGCAACCGGGACAGGGGATAGCTACACCTTC. Its protein is CASSATGTGDSYTF.

The V call is TRBV13, the J call TRBJ2-3; tentatively, D is TRBD1 or TRBD2 (5 bases each). Germline-derived CDR1 and CDR2 are PRHDT and FYEKMQ (reference sequence). V shed 5 bases and J shed 2 bases, with 20 bases lying between them. The CDR3 consists of 17 residues. The CDR3 nucleotides are TGTGCCAGCAGCCCGCGCCCGGGTGGGGGAACCACAGATACGCAGTATTTT. Translating gives CASSPRPGGGTTDTQYF.

V is TRBV29-1 and J is TRBJ2-5; 8 bases match TRBD2. This CDR3 is 12 amino acids long. The germline CDR1 and CDR2 sequences are SQVTM and ANQGSEA. The trim removed 5 bases at V and 7 bases at J, leaving 6 bases unmatched. The CDR3 region is CSVSGGRGTQYF. Written as DNA, the CDR3 is TGCAGCGTTTCGGGGGGGCGGGGGACCCAGTACTTC.

V is TRBV5-1 and J is TRBJ2-3; TRBD2 matches 9 bases. The CDR3 has 16 residues. V trimming: 0 bases; J trimming: 5 bases; junction bases outside the gene matches: 7. CDR1 and CDR2 from the germline V gene are SGHRS and YFSETQ. CDR3 DNA sequence: TGCGCCAGCAGCTTGGTAGGCGGGGGGGCAGGAGATACGCAGTATTTT. It is translated as CASSLVGGGAGDTQYF. Full variable domain (missing parts from reference TRBV5-1 and TRBJ2-3): KAGVTQTPRYLIKTRGQQVTLSCSPISGHRSVSWYQQTPGQGLQFLFEYFSETQRNKGNFPGRFSGRQFSNSRSEMNVSTLELGDSALYLCASSLVGGGAGDTQYFGPGTRLTVL.

The rearrangement links TRBV27 to TRBJ2-7, with D perhaps matching TRBD1 or TRBD2 (5 bases each). Germline V CDR1 and CDR2: MNHEY, SMNVEV (reference sequence). CDR3 size: 16 residues. V was clipped by 2 bases and J by 2 bases, with 16 bases between them. In DNA, the CDR3 is TGTGCCAGCAGTTTAGGGGGTAGCTCGGTCCCCTACGAGCAGTACTTC. Protein: CASSLGGSSVPYEQYF.

V gene TRBV29-1 combines with J gene TRBJ1-2; tentative D call: TRBD1 (6 bases). This CDR3 is 14 amino acids long. V lost 4 bases and J 1 base, leaving 13 bases between the germline ends. Germline V gene data show CDR1 as SQVTM and CDR2 as ANQGSEA. DNA of the CDR3: TGCAGCGTTGCGGCACAGGGTAGTAACTATGGCTACACCTTC. Protein: CSVAAQGSNYGYTF.